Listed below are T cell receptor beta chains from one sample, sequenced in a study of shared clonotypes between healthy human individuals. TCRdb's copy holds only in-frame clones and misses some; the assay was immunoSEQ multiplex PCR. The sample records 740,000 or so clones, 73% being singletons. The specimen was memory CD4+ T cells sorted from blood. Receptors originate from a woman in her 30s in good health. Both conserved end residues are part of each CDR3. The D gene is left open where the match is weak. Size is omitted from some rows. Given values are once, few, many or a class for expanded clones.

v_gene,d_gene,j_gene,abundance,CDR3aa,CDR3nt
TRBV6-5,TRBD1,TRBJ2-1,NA,CASSDPGQGGRSFF,TGTGCCAGCAGTGATCCGGGACAGGGTGGTAGGTCCTTCTTC
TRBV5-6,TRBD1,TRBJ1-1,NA,CASSSRQGAYTEAFF,TGTGCCAGCAGCTCCCGACAGGGGGCCTACACTGAAGCTTTCTTT
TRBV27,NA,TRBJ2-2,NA,CASSLSRAYGELFF,TGTGCCAGCAGTTTATCCAGGGCGTACGGGGAGCTGTTTTTT
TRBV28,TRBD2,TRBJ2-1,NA,CASSRASGRMLNEQFF,TGTGCCAGCAGCCGGGCTAGCGGGAGAATGTTGAATGAGCAGTTCTTC
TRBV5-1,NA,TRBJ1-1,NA,CASSVGGNPNTEAFF,TGCGCCAGCAGCGTCGGGGGGAATCCCAACACTGAAGCTTTCTTT
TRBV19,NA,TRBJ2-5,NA,CASSMQPGQETQYF,TGTGCCAGTAGTATGCAGCCAGGCCAAGAGACCCAGTACTTC
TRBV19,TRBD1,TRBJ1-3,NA,CASSTDRAAGNTIYF,TGTGCCAGTAGTACGGACAGGGCTGCTGGAAACACCATATATTTT
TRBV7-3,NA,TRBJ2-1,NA,CASSLNPGQLYNEQFF,TGTGCCAGCAGCTTAAACCCAGGACAACTCTACAATGAGCAGTTCTTC
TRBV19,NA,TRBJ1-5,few,CASQQVPQPQHF,TGTGCCAGCCAACAGGTCCCTCAGCCCCAGCATTTT
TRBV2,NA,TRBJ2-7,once,CASSGQGRGRTPYEQYF,TGTGCCAGCAGTGGACAGGGGCGGGGGAGAACCCCCTACGAGCAGTACTTC
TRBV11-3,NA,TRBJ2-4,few,CASSLGSLGEGSTQYF,TGTGCCAGCAGCTTAGGTAGTCTGGGCGAGGGATCTACTCAGTACTTC
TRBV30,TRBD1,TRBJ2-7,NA,CAWSMDRGEQYF,TGTGCCTGGAGTATGGACAGGGGCGAGCAGTACTTC
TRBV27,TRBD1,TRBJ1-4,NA,CASSTDRGGEKLFF,TGTGCCAGCAGTACGGACAGGGGAGGTGAAAAACTGTTTTTT
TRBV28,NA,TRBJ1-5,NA,CASSGGAGVTPQHF,TGTGCCAGCAGCGGGGGGGCGGGCGTGACGCCCCAGCATTTT
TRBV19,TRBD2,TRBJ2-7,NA,CASSISGRPVSEEQYF,TGTGCCAGTAGTATTAGCGGGAGGCCAGTAAGTGAGGAGCAGTACTTC
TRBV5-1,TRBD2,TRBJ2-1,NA,CASAGDYYNEQFF,TGCGCCAGCGCTGGGGACTACTACAATGAGCAGTTCTTC
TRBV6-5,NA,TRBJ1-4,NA,CASSRESGEKLFF,TGTGCCAGCAGCAGGGAGTCGGGAGAAAAACTGTTTTTT
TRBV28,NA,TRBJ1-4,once,CASSSAENMGEKLFF,TGTGCCAGCAGTTCCGCGGAGAACATGGGGGAAAAACTGTTTTTT
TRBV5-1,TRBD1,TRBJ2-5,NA,CASSFSPTKQGADF,TGCGCCAGCAGCTTCTCCCCTACTAAACAGGGGGCCGACTTC
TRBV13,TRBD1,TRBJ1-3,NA,CASRWTGSGNTIYF,TGTGCCAGCAGATGGACAGGGTCCGGAAACACCATATATTTT
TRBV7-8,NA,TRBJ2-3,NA,CASSLVATSTDTQYF,TGTGCCAGCAGCTTAGTTGCAACTAGCACAGATACGCAGTATTTT
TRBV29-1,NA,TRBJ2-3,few,CSVAVARTDTQYF,TGCAGCGTTGCAGTCGCGCGCACAGATACGCAGTATTTT
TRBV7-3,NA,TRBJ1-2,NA,CASSPGANYGYTF,TGTGCCAGCAGCCCAGGGGCTAACTATGGCTACACCTTC
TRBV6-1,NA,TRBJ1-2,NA,CASRNPSGTLYGYTF,TGTGCCAGCAGGAACCCCTCCGGGACCCTCTATGGCTACACCTTC
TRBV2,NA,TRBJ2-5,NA,CASSDKGHSQETQYF,TGTGCCAGCAGTGACAAGGGACATAGCCAAGAGACCCAGTACTTC
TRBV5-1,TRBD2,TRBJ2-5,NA,CASSLSAGEQGTQYF,TGCGCCAGCAGCTTGTCCGCGGGAGAGCAAGGGACCCAGTACTTC
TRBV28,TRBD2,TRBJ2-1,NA,CASSFGTSGLNEQFF,TGTGCCAGCAGTTTTGGGACTAGCGGCCTCAATGAGCAGTTCTTC
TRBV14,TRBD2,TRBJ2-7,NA,CASSPIAGVSYEQYF,TGTGCCAGCAGCCCAATAGCGGGAGTCTCCTACGAGCAGTACTTC
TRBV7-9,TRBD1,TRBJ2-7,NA,CASSPGTGNQYEQYF,TGTGCCAGCAGCCCCGGGACAGGCAACCAATACGAGCAGTACTTC
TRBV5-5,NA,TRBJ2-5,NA,CASSPGAGGPETQYF,TGTGCCAGCAGCCCGGGGGCAGGGGGACCGGAGACCCAGTACTTC
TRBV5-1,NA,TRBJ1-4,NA,CASSLAGPEEKLFF,TGCGCCAGCAGCTTGGCCGGCCCGGAGGAAAAACTGTTTTTT
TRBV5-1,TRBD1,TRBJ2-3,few,CASSHRTGGTDTQYF,TGCGCCAGCAGCCATAGGACAGGCGGCACAGATACGCAGTATTTT
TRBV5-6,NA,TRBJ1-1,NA,CASSLAGFNTEAFF,TGTGCCAGCAGCTTGGCAGGATTTAACACTGAAGCTTTCTTT
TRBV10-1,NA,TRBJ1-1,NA,CASSKSVISEAFF,TGCGCCAGCAGTAAGAGTGTAATATCTGAAGCTTTCTTT
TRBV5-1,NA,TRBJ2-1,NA,CASPDTGDNEQFF,TGCGCCAGCCCAGATACGGGAGACAATGAGCAGTTCTTC
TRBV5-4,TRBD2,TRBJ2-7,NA,CASSSTSVIEQYF,TGTGCCAGCAGCTCAACTAGCGTGATCGAGCAGTACTTC
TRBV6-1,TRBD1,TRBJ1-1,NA,CASRRGDRGTEAFF,TGTGCCAGCAGAAGAGGGGACAGGGGGACTGAAGCTTTCTTT
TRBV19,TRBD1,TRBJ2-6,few,CASSKGQGVASGANVLTF,TGTGCCAGTAGTAAGGGACAGGGAGTTGCGTCTGGGGCCAACGTCCTGACTTTC
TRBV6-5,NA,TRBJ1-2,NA,CASSREGYGYTF,TGTGCCAGCAGCAGGGAAGGCTATGGCTACACCTTC
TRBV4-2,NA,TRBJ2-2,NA,CASSGPLFPGELFF,TGTGCCAGCAGCGGGCCCTTATTTCCCGGGGAGCTGTTTTTT
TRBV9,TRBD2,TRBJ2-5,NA,CASSAGLAGGAETQYF,TGTGCCAGCAGCGCTGGACTAGCGGGAGGCGCAGAGACCCAGTACTTC
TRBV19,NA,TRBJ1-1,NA,CASSIDRGEDTEAFF,TGTGCCAGTAGTATAGATCGGGGGGAGGACACTGAAGCTTTCTTT
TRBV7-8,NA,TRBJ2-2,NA,CASSLRGTGELFF,TGTGCCAGCAGCTTAAGGGGGACCGGGGAGCTGTTTTTT
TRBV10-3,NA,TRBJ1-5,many,CAITYSNQPQHF,TGTGCCATCACTTATAGCAATCAGCCCCAGCATTTT
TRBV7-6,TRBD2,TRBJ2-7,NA,CASSSSGSYEQYF,TGTGCCAGCAGCTCTAGCGGGAGTTACGAGCAGTACTTC
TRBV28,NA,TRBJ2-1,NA,CASRIPDNEQFF,TGTGCCAGCAGAATACCGGACAATGAGCAGTTCTTC
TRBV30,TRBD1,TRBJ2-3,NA,CAWTGGADTQYF,TGTGCCTGGACAGGGGGCGCGGATACGCAGTATTTT
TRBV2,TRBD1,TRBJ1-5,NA,CASSEADRGNQPQHF,TGTGCCAGCAGTGAAGCGGACAGGGGAAATCAGCCCCAGCATTTT
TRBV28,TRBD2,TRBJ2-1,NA,CASSPGVAGGNEQFF,TGTGCCAGCAGTCCGGGAGTAGCGGGAGGCAATGAGCAGTTCTTC
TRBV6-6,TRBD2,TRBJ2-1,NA,CASSSRTSGSVNEQFF,TGTGCCAGCAGTTCGCGGACTAGCGGGAGCGTGAATGAGCAGTTCTTC
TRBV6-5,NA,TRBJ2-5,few,CASRGLTLETQYF,TGTGCCAGCAGGGGACTTACTCTAGAGACCCAGTACTTC
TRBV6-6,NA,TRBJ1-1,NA,CASIGRVNEAFF,TGTGCCAGCATCGGCAGGGTAAATGAAGCTTTCTTT
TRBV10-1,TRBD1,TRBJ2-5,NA,CASSLGTGGSQYF,TGCGCCAGCAGCCTTGGGACAGGGGGTTCCCAGTACTTC
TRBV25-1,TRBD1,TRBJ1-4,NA,CASSELGQGPNEKLFF,TGTGCCAGCAGTGAATTGGGACAGGGCCCTAATGAAAAACTGTTTTTT
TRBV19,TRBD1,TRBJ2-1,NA,CASRRGQGAGEQFF,TGTGCCAGTAGGCGGGGACAGGGGGCAGGTGAGCAGTTCTTC
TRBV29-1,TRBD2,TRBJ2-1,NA,CSVVTSGSYNEQFF,TGCAGCGTAGTGACTAGCGGAAGTTACAATGAGCAGTTCTTC
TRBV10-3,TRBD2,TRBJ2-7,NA,CAISGGAGGYEQYF,TGTGCCATCAGTGGAGGAGCGGGAGGATACGAGCAGTACTTC
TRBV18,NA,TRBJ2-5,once,CASSSTGLGETQYF,TGTGCCAGCTCAAGCACCGGGTTGGGAGAGACCCAGTACTTC
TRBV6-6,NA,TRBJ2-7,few,CASSYSSEYEQYF,TGTGCCAGCAGTTACTCGAGTGAGTACGAGCAGTACTTC